The 28 T cell receptor beta chains reported below all come from one sample, sequenced in a study of T cell responses to AZD1222 COVID-19 vaccine. Sequencing was performed with immunoSEQ multiplex PCR; in TCRdb, only in-frame clones are kept and a portion is missing. The sample holds about 140,000 clones, about 93% seen once. The material was peripheral blood, obtained on day 0 of AZD1222 vaccination. The receptor set was obtained from an adult in good health.

The chain uses TRBV12-3 or TRBV12-4 and TRBJ2-1; possible D gene TRBD1, 6 bases. Deletions cut 8 bases from V and 7 bases from J, with 15 bases between. The CDR3 is 13 amino acids. CDR3 sequence: CASGPDSWNEQFF. DNA for the CDR3: TGTGCCAGCGGACCGGACAGCTGGAATGAGCAGTTCTTC.

This sequence joins TRBV29-1 and TRBJ1-2; possible D gene TRBD1, 6 bases. V shed 5 bases and J shed 3 bases, with 13 bases lying between them. The CDR3 is made up of 13 amino acids. CDR1 and CDR2 from the germline V gene are SQVTM and ANQGSEA. The CDR3 DNA is TGCAGCGTTTCACAGGGAAGGGACTATGGCTACACCTTC. Its protein product is CSVSQGRDYGYTF.

This clone was picked up a small number of times. The chain combines TRBV2 with TRBJ1-2; 7 nucleotides line up with TRBD1. Germline assignment: CDR1 SNHLY and CDR2 FYNNEI. The CDR3 has 15 amino acids. Trimming at V came to 6 bases and at J to 0 bases, leaving 7 bases not matched to a gene. The CDR3 region is CASSERQGSNYGYTF. DNA of the CDR3: TGTGCCAGCAGCGAGAGACAGGGATCTAACTATGGCTACACCTTC.

The chain recombines TRBV5-1 with TRBJ2-7; 10 bases are a match to TRBD2. This CDR3 comprises 16 residues. V gave up 0 bases and J gave up 2 bases; unmatched junction bases: 5. Germline V gene sequence: CDR1 SGHRS, CDR2 YFSETQ. The CDR3 bases are TGCGCCAGCAGCTTGGGGTTACTAGCGGGACCCTACGAGCAGTACTTC. It is translated as CASSLGLLAGPYEQYF. The complete variable domain, with remaining parts taken from reference TRBV5-1 and TRBJ2-7, reads KAGVTQTPRYLIKTRGQQVTLSCSPISGHRSVSWYQQTPGQGLQFLFEYFSETQRNKGNFPGRFSGRQFSNSRSEMNVSTLELGDSALYLCASSLGLLAGPYEQYFGPGTRLTVT.

This rearrangement joins TRBV5-1 to TRBJ1-5; no firm D call. CDR3 length equals 13 residues. V was shortened by 1 base and J by 6 bases, with 8 bases between the two germline ends. Germline V lookup: CDR1 SGHRS, CDR2 YFSETQ. The CDR3 DNA is TGCGCCAGCAGCTTGTATCCGGCTCAGCCCCAGCATTTT. Translating gives CASSLYPAQPQHF.

This chain joins TRBV27 and TRBJ2-3; maybe TRBD2 (5 bases). Trimming removed 3 bases at V and 1 base at J, with 8 bases between. Per germline, CDR1 MNHEY and CDR2 SMNVEV (reference sequence). This CDR3 contains 14 residues. CDR3: CASSLRVGTDTQYF. CDR3 coding DNA: TGTGCCAGCAGTTTGAGGGTGGGCACAGATACGCAGTATTTT.

The chain has TRBV7-9 and TRBJ1-5; D not resolved. Germline loops: CDR1 SEHNR, CDR2 FQNEAQ (reference sequence). The CDR3 sequence is 15 residues long. Between the trimmed V and J ends, which lost 5 bases and 0 bases, there was a span of 11 bases. The chain's CDR3 is CASSRGRDSNQPQHF. Written as DNA, the CDR3 is TGTGCCAGCAGCCGCGGACGCGATAGCAATCAGCCCCAGCATTTT.

The chain employs TRBV2 and TRBJ2-2; D unclear. The CDR3 runs 12 residues. Trimming took off 5 bases at V and 1 base at J, with 2 bases between the two ends. Germline assignment: CDR1 SNHLY and CDR2 FYNNEI. CDR3 amino acids: CASSKNTGELFF. In DNA form, the CDR3 reads TGTGCCAGCAGTAAGAACACCGGGGAGCTGTTTTTT. Supplemented by reference TRBV2 and TRBJ2-2, the full variable domain reads EPEVTQTPSHQVTQMGQEVILRCVPISNHLYFYWYRQILGQKVEFLVSFYNNEISEKSEIFDDQFSVERPDGSNFTLKIRSTKLEDSAMYFCASSKNTGELFFGEGSRLTVL.

The chain is built from TRBV15 and TRBJ1-5; 9 bases map to TRBD1. Germline trimming cut 9 bases from V and 9 bases from J; bases unmatched to any gene: 9. Germline V gene lookup returns CDR1 LNHNV and CDR2 YYDKDF (reference sequence). The CDR3 contains 13 residues. This CDR3 reads CATGDRAEAPQHF. In nucleotides, the CDR3 is TGTGCCACGGGGGACAGGGCGGAAGCGCCCCAGCATTTT.

The genes are TRBV6-4 and TRBJ1-6; TRBD1 matches at 8 bases. CDR3 length: 15 residues. Per the germline V gene, CDR1 is MRHNA and CDR2 is SNTAGT. With 2 bases clipped from V and 7 bases from J, the junction kept 4 bases outside the gene matches. The CDR3: CASSDLGQGNSPLHF. The CDR3 DNA reads TGTGCCAGCAGTGACCTCGGACAGGGAAATTCACCCCTCCACTTT.

This rearrangement joins TRBV5-1 to TRBJ1-5; TRBD1 matches 7 bases. CDR3 length: 14 amino acids. CDR1 and CDR2 from the germline V gene are SGHRS and YFSETQ. V trimming: 4 bases; J trimming: 5 bases; junction bases outside the gene matches: 6. The CDR3 protein is CASSPSGTDQPQHF. CDR3 DNA: TGCGCCAGCAGCCCGTCCGGGACAGATCAGCCCCAGCATTTT.

The CDR3 spells CASSSFAGSLYEQYF. As DNA, the CDR3 is TGTGCCAGCAGCTCGTTTGCGGGGTCCCTCTACGAGCAGTACTTC. The chain uses TRBV7-2 and TRBJ2-7; weak D call: TRBD2 (6 bases). The CDR3 covers 15 residues. V was clipped by 4 bases and J by 3 bases, with 16 bases between them. Germline loops: CDR1 SGHTA, CDR2 FQGNSA. Complete variable domain (other parts from reference TRBV7-2 and TRBJ2-7): GAGVSQSPSNKVTEKGKDVELRCDPISGHTALYWYRQSLGQGLEFLIYFQGNSAPDKSGLPSDRFSAERTGGSVSTLTIQRTQQEDSAVYLCASSSFAGSLYEQYFGPGTRLTVT.

The chain is built from TRBV18 and TRBJ2-6, with 10 nucleotides matching TRBD1. This CDR3 comprises 17 residues. Looked up from germline, CDR1 is KGHSH and CDR2 is LQKENI. V lost 3 bases, J lost 4 bases, and 6 bases stayed unmatched. The DNA of the CDR3 is TGTGCCAGCTCACCGAGACAGGGGGCGGGAGGGGCCAACGTCCTGACTTTC. This encodes CASSPRQGAGGANVLTF.

The chain combines TRBV4-1 with TRBJ2-7; D is possibly TRBD1 or TRBD2 (5 bases each). V was clipped by 4 bases and J by 4 bases, with 23 bases between them. The V gene's germline CDR1 is MGHRA and CDR2 YSYEKL. CDR3 length equals 17 residues. The CDR3 sequence: CASSRGRSGYREYEQYF. The CDR3 bases are TGCGCCAGCAGCCGGGGGAGATCGGGCTACCGCGAATACGAGCAGTACTTC.

The rearrangement uses TRBV19 and TRBJ2-7; TRBD1 aligns across 7 bases. The V and J ends lost 6 bases and 3 bases, in that order; junction bases with no gene match: 11. There are 15 residues in the CDR3. The germline CDR1 and CDR2 sequences are LNHDA and SQIVND (reference sequence). CDR3 DNA sequence: TGTGCCAGTAGCCACACACTGACAGGGAACTACGAGCAGTACTTC. Translating it yields CASSHTLTGNYEQYF.

Of note for this clone: The germline gene is not matched at one end of the junction; a read error may be the cause. The rearrangement joins TRBV6-1 to TRBJ1-1; 7 nucleotides line up with TRBD1. CDR1 and CDR2 (germline): MNHNS, SASEGT. This CDR3 is built from 15 residues. The CDR3: CASSKATGRNTEAFF. The CDR3 DNA reads TGTGCCAGCAGTAAAGCGACAGGGCGGAACACTGAAGCTTTCTTT.

The CDR3 coding sequence is TGTGCCAGCAGTTACTCCCGGGACAGAGCCTACGAGCAGTACTTC. Its protein product is CASSYSRDRAYEQYF. The rearrangement joins TRBV6-5 to TRBJ2-7; TRBD1 matches at 7 bases. Germline CDR1 and CDR2: MNHEY and SVGAGI. There are 15 residues in the CDR3. Losses at the gene ends were 0 bases for V and 2 bases for J; bases not matched to a gene: 4.

The rearrangement joins TRBV4-1 to TRBJ2-2; D may be TRBD2 (5 bases). Germline values: CDR1 MGHRA, CDR2 YSYEKL. Trimming removed 4 bases at V and 1 base at J, with 7 bases between. The CDR3 totals 14 residues. DNA for the CDR3: TGCGCCAGCAGCCCCGGGATGAACACCGGGGAGCTGTTTTTT. It codes for CASSPGMNTGELFF.

J is TRBJ1-2 and V is TRBV5-1, with unresolved D. V lost 0 bases and J 6 bases, leaving 15 bases between the germline ends. CDR3 size: 15 residues. The V gene's germline CDR1 is SGHRS and CDR2 YFSETQ. The chain's CDR3 is CASSLDRPTRDGYTF. CDR3 sequence (DNA): TGCGCCAGCAGCTTGGATCGCCCCACACGGGATGGCTACACCTTC.

The gene calls are TRBV6-1 and TRBJ2-7, with 7 positions matching TRBD1. Trimming removed 1 base from V and 5 bases from J; junction bases left unmatched: 14. This CDR3 region has 17 residues. Germline V gene data show CDR1 as MNHNS and CDR2 as SASEGT. CDR3 nucleotides: TGTGCCAGCAGTGAAGGCTACAGGGGTCCCCTTCTGGACGAGCAGTACTTC. It encodes CASSEGYRGPLLDEQYF.

The genes are TRBV7-6 and TRBJ2-5; 8 bases are a match to TRBD1. The V segment lost 7 bases and the J segment 3 bases; nucleotides outside the gene matches: 13. The CDR3 is made up of 16 amino acids. CDR1 and CDR2 from the germline V gene are SGHVS and FNYEAQ. The DNA of the CDR3 is TGTGCCAGCACCGCAGTAAAGGCAGGGGGCGAAGAGACCCAGTACTTC. Protein product: CASTAVKAGGEETQYF.

Only one count was recorded for this clone. This chain uses TRBV6-5 with TRBJ1-2, with TRBD1 matching 7 bases. The length of the CDR3 is 15 residues. From germline, CDR1 is MNHEY and CDR2 SVGAGI. Germline trimming cut 4 bases from V and 4 bases from J; bases unmatched to any gene: 9. CDR3: CASSSTGATLYGYTF. As DNA, the CDR3 is TGTGCCAGCAGTTCTACAGGGGCGACCCTCTATGGCTACACCTTC.

V usage is TRBV2 and J usage is TRBJ1-5; D is possibly TRBD1 (6 bases). CDR3 length: 15 amino acids. Trimming shortened V by 5 bases and J by 7 bases, and 18 bases separated the two germline ends. Germline V gives CDR1 SNHLY, CDR2 FYNNEI. The CDR3, as DNA: TGTGCCAGCAGTAGGGATCGACAGGCAGGACAGCCCCAGCATTTT. Residues: CASSRDRQAGQPQHF. The whole variable domain, remainder taken from reference TRBV2 and TRBJ1-5, is EPEVTQTPSHQVTQMGQEVILRCVPISNHLYFYWYRQILGQKVEFLVSFYNNEISEKSEIFDDQFSVERPDGSNFTLKIRSTKLEDSAMYFCASSRDRQAGQPQHFGDGTRLSIL.

This sequence joins TRBV18 and TRBJ2-1, with a weak D call TRBD2 (7 bases). Trimming cost V 3 bases and J 7 bases, with 16 bases left between them. In germline, CDR1 is KGHSH, CDR2 LQKENI. The length of the CDR3 is 15 residues. DNA for the CDR3: TGTGCCAGCTCACCCGTCGGGGGGCCGGGTAATGAGCAGTTCTTC. Translation: CASSPVGGPGNEQFF.

The chain couples TRBV20-1 to TRBJ2-7; D is undetermined. CDR3 size: 11 residues. Germline CDR1 reads DFQATT; CDR2 reads SNEGSKA (reference sequence). V was pared by 6 bases and J by 5 bases, with 11 bases between. In DNA, the CDR3 is TGCAGTGCCAACTTGTGGGACGAGCAGTACTTC. The encoded protein is CSANLWDEQYF.

This sequence joins TRBV6-2 or TRBV6-3 and TRBJ1-5; D not resolved. V lost 2 bases and J 2 bases, leaving 7 bases between the germline ends. The CDR3 is 14 residues long. Germline lookup yields CDR1 MNHEY and CDR2 SVGEGT. DNA for the CDR3: TGTGCCAGCAGTTACAACATGGGCAATCAGCCCCAGCATTTT. Translating it yields CASSYNMGNQPQHF.

The V gene is TRBV5-1, the J gene TRBJ2-5; TRBD2 agrees at 13 bases. The CDR3 totals 15 residues. V lost 0 bases and J lost 6; bases outside the gene matches: 2. Germline assignment: CDR1 SGHRS and CDR2 YFSETQ. DNA for the CDR3: TGCGCCAGCAGCTTGGGGACTAGCGGGAGCCAGACCCAGTACTTC. Amino acid sequence: CASSLGTSGSQTQYF.

This clone was seen a single time. J is TRBJ1-6 and V is TRBV14; 7 nucleotides agree with TRBD1. Trimming removed 5 bases from V and 9 bases from J; junction bases left unmatched: 10. The CDR3 is 15 amino acids. From germline, CDR1 is SGHDN and CDR2 FVKESK. This chain's CDR3 is CASSLAPGGSSPLHF. DNA of the CDR3: TGTGCCAGCAGCTTAGCCCCAGGGGGTAGTTCACCCCTCCACTTT. Together with reference TRBV14 and TRBJ1-6, the CDR3 gives the full variable domain: EAGVTQFPSHSVIEKGQTVTLRCDPISGHDNLYWYRRVMGKEIKFLLHFVKESKQDESGMPNNRFLAERTGGTYSTLKVQPAELEDSGVYFCASSLAPGGSSPLHFGNGTRLTVT.